These 17 T cell receptor beta chains came from one sample sequenced in a study of blood T cell repertoires in COVID-19. Sequencing used immunoSEQ multiplex PCR; TCRdb keeps in-frame clones, though not all of them. The repertoire holds about 110,000 clones, under 75% seen once, with around 8% in the top ten. The sequenced sample was peripheral blood. The receptor set was obtained from a woman aged 60-75 years with acute or convalescent COVID-19.

V gene TRBV4-1 combines with J gene TRBJ2-7; possibly TRBD2 for D (6 bases). Germline V gene data show CDR1 as MGHRA and CDR2 as YSYEKL. This CDR3 is 16 amino acids long. The V end was cut by 1 base, the J end by 6 bases, with 19 bases between. CDR3 sequence reads: CASSQVPSGVQGEQYF. The CDR3 coding sequence is TGCGCCAGCAGCCAAGTCCCGTCGGGGGTGCAGGGCGAGCAGTACTTC.

This clone was seen a handful of times. The J gene is TRBJ2-7, the V gene TRBV7-2; D might be TRBD2 (6 bases). The V end was cut by 1 base, the J end by 0 bases, with 13 bases between. CDR1 and CDR2 (germline): SGHTA, FQGNSA. This CDR3 has 16 residues. The CDR3 loop reads CASSLGGGVSSYEQYF. In DNA form, the CDR3 reads TGTGCCAGCAGCTTAGGGGGCGGGGTGAGCTCCTACGAGCAGTACTTC.

The gene calls are TRBV5-5 and TRBJ1-5, with 10 bases matching TRBD1. The CDR3 covers 15 residues. Per germline, CDR1 SGHKS and CDR2 YYEKEE (reference sequence). Trimming cost V 4 bases and J 6 bases; bases outside gene matches: 7. The CDR3: CASSTGTGEGQPQHF. The CDR3 bases are TGTGCCAGCAGCACCGGGACAGGGGAGGGTCAGCCCCAGCATTTT.

The chain joins TRBV3-1 (or the pseudogene TRBV3-2) to TRBJ2-5, with unresolved D. Germline-derived CDR1 and CDR2 are LGHDT and YNNKEL (reference sequence). V lost 4 bases to trimming and J lost 2 bases, with 11 bases between them. The CDR3 consists of 14 residues. For the CDR3, the DNA is TGTGCCAGCAGCCCAGCCGCGAGGCAAGAGACCCAGTACTTC. Translated: CASSPAARQETQYF.

This clone was seen repeatedly, ten times or more. The rearrangement joins TRBV18 to TRBJ1-1; D unclear. This CDR3 is built from 13 residues. V was trimmed by 5 bases and J by 0 bases, leaving 7 bases between them. From germline, CDR1 is KGHSH and CDR2 LQKENI. For the CDR3, the DNA is TGTGCCAGCTCAGGAGAGATGAACACTGAAGCTTTCTTT. Its protein product is CASSGEMNTEAFF.

V and J are TRBV7-2 and TRBJ1-1, with 7 bases lining up with TRBD1. V shed 5 bases, J shed 4 bases, and the junction held 4 bases outside the gene matches. CDR1 SGHTA and CDR2 FQGNSA come from the germline V gene. CDR3 length: 13 residues. CDR3 loop: CASSNRQGTEAFF. DNA of the CDR3: TGTGCCAGCAGCAACCGACAGGGCACTGAAGCTTTCTTT.

The chain employs TRBV6-1 and TRBJ1-4; D gene ambiguous. The germline V gene encodes CDR1 MNHNS and CDR2 SASEGT. The V end was cut by 2 bases, the J end by 2 bases, with 15 bases between. The CDR3 sequence is 17 residues long. The CDR3 DNA sequence: TGTGCCAGCAGTGAAACAACCCCTAGCCAGACTAATGAAAAACTGTTTTTT. Protein: CASSETTPSQTNEKLFF.

This sequence joins TRBV5-8 and TRBJ1-1; D possibly corresponds to TRBD1 (6 bases). V lost 0 bases, J lost 4 bases, and 13 bases lay in between. The CDR3 length is 15 residues. Germline V gene data show CDR1 as SGHTS and CDR2 as YDEGEE. Written as DNA, the CDR3 is TGTGCCAGCAGCTTGGGGCACAGGGAACGCACTGAAGCTTTCTTT. The encoded protein is CASSLGHRERTEAFF.

Comment on this clone: A junction boundary mismatches the germline segment, possibly from a read error. This chain uses TRBV6-5 with TRBJ1-2, with TRBD1 matching 9 bases. This CDR3 has 13 amino acids. Per the germline V gene, CDR1 is MNHEY and CDR2 is SVGAGI. CDR3 protein: CASSYAGQGSFYF. For the CDR3, the DNA is TGTGCCAGCAGTTACGCGGGACAGGGCTCTTTTTACTTC.

This clone occurred a few times. The chain recombines TRBV3-1 (or the pseudogene TRBV3-2) with TRBJ2-7; D is possibly TRBD1 (6 bases). This CDR3 spans 15 amino acids. CDR1 is LGHDT and CDR2 is YNNKEL in the germline V gene (reference sequence). The V and J ends lost 1 base and 2 bases respectively, with 12 bases between them. CDR3 coding DNA: TGTGCCAGCAGCCAAGTTACAGGGAGAACCTACGAGCAGTACTTC. It encodes CASSQVTGRTYEQYF.

This sequence joins TRBV30 and TRBJ1-2; no definite D call. Trimming left V 0 bases short and J 8 bases short, with 13 bases between. CDR1 and CDR2 (germline): GTSNPN, SVGIG (reference sequence). CDR3 length: 13 amino acids. CDR3 in DNA: TGTGCCTGGAGTGTACTAGGGCTTCAAGGCTACACCTTC. Encoded protein: CAWSVLGLQGYTF.

The gene calls are TRBV30 and TRBJ1-6, with unresolved D. Germline V lookup: CDR1 GTSNPN, CDR2 SVGIG (reference sequence). The CDR3 runs 15 residues. The germline V and J ends were trimmed by 3 bases and 2 bases, with 11 bases remaining between them. The CDR3 here is CAWRGPGAYNSPLHF. CDR3 sequence (DNA): TGTGCCTGGAGGGGCCCGGGAGCCTATAATTCACCCCTCCACTTT.

This chain connects TRBV7-2 to TRBJ2-4, with 7 bases identical to TRBD1. The CDR3 loop spans 16 amino acids. CDR1 is SGHTA and CDR2 is FQGNSA in the germline V gene. The ends lost 3 bases at V and 0 bases at J; junction bases unmatched: 5. This CDR3 reads CASSFTGALAKNIQYF. CDR3 bases: TGTGCCAGCAGCTTCACAGGGGCTTTAGCCAAAAACATTCAGTACTTC.

The rearrangement joins TRBV5-5 to TRBJ2-2; TRBD2 matches at 14 bases. J was trimmed by 4 bases and V by 0 bases; bases with no gene match: 2. This CDR3 is built from 17 residues. Germline CDR1 reads SGHKS; CDR2 reads YYEKEE (reference sequence). The CDR3 sequence: CASSLAGTSGGTGELFF. Here the CDR3 DNA reads TGTGCCAGCAGCTTGGCCGGGACTAGCGGGGGCACCGGGGAGCTGTTTTTT.

This clone was detected once. The chain carries TRBV6-5 and TRBJ1-2, with 11 bases matching TRBD1. From germline, CDR1 is MNHEY and CDR2 SVGAGI. The CDR3 covers 16 residues. Trimming at V came to 4 bases and at J to 4 bases, leaving 8 bases not matched to a gene. The CDR3 loop is CASSSPRTGGSYGYTF. In nucleotides, the CDR3 is TGTGCCAGCAGTTCCCCCAGGACAGGGGGCAGCTATGGCTACACCTTC.

On this clone itself: Germline is not matched at one junction end, which may reflect a read error. The J gene is TRBJ1-5, the V gene TRBV5-5; 8 bases match TRBD1. This CDR3 region has 15 residues. Germline CDR1 is SGHKS and CDR2 is YYEKEE (reference sequence). The CDR3 reads CTSSLAGGAGQPQHF. In DNA form, the CDR3 reads TGTACCAGCAGCTTGGCAGGGGGCGCGGGGCAGCCCCAGCATTTT.

This clone turned up a few times. The chain is built from TRBV19 and TRBJ1-2; D uncertain. This CDR3 region has 13 residues. Germline V gene data show CDR1 as LNHDA and CDR2 as SQIVND (reference sequence). Between the trimmed V and J ends, which lost 7 bases and 1 base, there was a span of 10 bases. The CDR3 reads CASNPGFNYGYTF. Written as DNA, the CDR3 is TGTGCCAGTAACCCCGGTTTTAACTATGGCTACACCTTC. Complete variable domain (other parts from reference TRBV19 and TRBJ1-2): DGGITQSPKYLFRKEGQNVTLSCEQNLNHDAMYWYRQDPGQGLRLIYYSQIVNDFQKGDIAEGYSVSREKKESFPLTVTSAQKNPTAFYLCASNPGFNYGYTFGSGTRLTVV.